This T cell receptor (beta chain) was sequenced during a study of T cell responses to AZD1222 COVID-19 vaccine. Study-wide findings and caveats: Sampling that yielded the repertoires occurred only after the peak T cell response. Just 5 to 7 people given AZD1222 tested seropositive at baseline. An increase in Spike-specific TCR breadth and depth was observed after two AZD1222 doses.

The CDR3 has 14 amino acids. Per the germline V gene, CDR1 is SEHNR and CDR2 is FQNEAQ (reference sequence). V lost 6 bases to trimming and J lost 5 bases; unmatched junction nucleotides: 9. Generated by immunoSEQ multiplex PCR, the TCRdb table keeps only in-frame clones and is missing some. The sample has 95,000 to 150,000 clones, approximately 85% seen once; the top ten hold around 6.2%. With respect to this clone: Its specificity is unknown.

Specimen: peripheral blood, collected on day 0 of AZD1222 vaccination. This sequence joins TRBV7-9 and TRBJ1-2, with 7 bases identical to TRBD1. The TCR was taken from an adult in good health. CDR3 residues: CASRPDRERYGYTF. The CDR3 region has the DNA TGTGCCAGCAGGCCTGACAGGGAGAGATATGGCTACACCTTC.